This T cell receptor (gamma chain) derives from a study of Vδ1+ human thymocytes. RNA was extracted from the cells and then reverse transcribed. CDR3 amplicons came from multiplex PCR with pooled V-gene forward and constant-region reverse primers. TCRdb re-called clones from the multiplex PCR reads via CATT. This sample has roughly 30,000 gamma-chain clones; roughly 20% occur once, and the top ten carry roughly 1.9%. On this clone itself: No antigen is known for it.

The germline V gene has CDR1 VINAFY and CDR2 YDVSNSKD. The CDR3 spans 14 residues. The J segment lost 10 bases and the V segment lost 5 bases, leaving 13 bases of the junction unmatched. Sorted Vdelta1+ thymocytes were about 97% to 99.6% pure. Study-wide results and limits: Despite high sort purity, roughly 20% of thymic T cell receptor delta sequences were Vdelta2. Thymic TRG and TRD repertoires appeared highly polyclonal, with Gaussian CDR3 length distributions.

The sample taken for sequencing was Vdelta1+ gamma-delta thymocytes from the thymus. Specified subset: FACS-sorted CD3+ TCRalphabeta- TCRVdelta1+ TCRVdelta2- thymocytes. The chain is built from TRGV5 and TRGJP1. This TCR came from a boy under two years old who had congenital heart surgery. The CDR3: CATWVQGATWFKIF. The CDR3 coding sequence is TGTGCCACCTGGGTCCAGGGCGCAACTTGGTTCAAGATATTT.